This T cell receptor beta chain stems from a study of blood T cell repertoires in COVID-19. TCRdb's copy holds only in-frame clones and misses some; the assay was immunoSEQ multiplex PCR. In the table there are about 200,000 clones, around 90% of which are singletons. Germline trimming cut 4 bases from V and 2 bases from J; bases unmatched to any gene: 16. Per germline, CDR1 MNHNS and CDR2 SASEGT. This CDR3 is built from 18 residues. The sequence was obtained from a woman between 18 and 29 years old who had recovered from COVID-19. The chain has TRBV6-1 and TRBJ2-5; TRBD2 matches at 7 bases. Sequencing was done on a sample of PBMCs or T cells enriched from blood (not recorded which). The CDR3 nucleotides read TGTGCCAGCAGTGGTAAAGGACTAGGCCCCCCCAGACAAGAGACCCAGTACTTC. It translates to CASSGKGLGPPRQETQYF.